This TCR beta chain was retrieved from a study of T cell changes during pregnancy in multiple sclerosis. Germline assignment: CDR1 SQVTM and CDR2 ANQGSEA. V was pared by 4 bases and J by 5 bases, with 8 bases between. The CDR3 is made up of 12 amino acids. Data came from immunoSEQ multiplex PCR; TCRdb stores just in-frame clones and leaves some out. The sample includes tens of thousands of clones, roughly 92% of them seen just once. This receptor was obtained from a female donor in good health, enrolled as a control in a pregnancy study. Sample: CD8+ T cells from peripheral blood mononuclear cells, taken in the third trimester of pregnancy. This chain links TRBV29-1 with TRBJ2-2; tentative D call: TRBD1 (6 bases). The CDR3 here is CSVAQGTGELFF. Written as DNA, the CDR3 is TGCAGCGTTGCGCAGGGGACCGGGGAGCTGTTTTTT.